The table lists the clone carrying this TCR beta chain with a count of one. Its specificity is unknown. The CDR3 spans 14 residues. Trimming at V came to 4 bases and at J to 5 bases, leaving 7 bases not matched to a gene. Germline CDR1 is SGHRS and CDR2 is YFSETQ. Profiled with immunoSEQ multiplex PCR; TCRdb holds only in-frame clones, not every one. In the table there are about 12,000 clones, 70% to 85% of which are singletons. The data were taken from a study of tumor-infiltrating lymphocytes in localized non-small cell lung cancer. About the research overall: Several tumor histologies, both smoking statuses, and some post-neoadjuvant chemotherapy samples were included. From each patient, both tumor and uninvolved lung, non-adjacent to tumor, were sampled. Study-level findings and limits: Immunotypes IM1 and IM2 had similar TCR-derived T-cell fractions. Each assay used a separate piece of the same tissue.

This TCR came from a human donor with non-small cell lung cancer. Sequencing was done on a sample of uninvolved lung tissue not adjacent to the tumor. The gene calls are TRBV5-1 and TRBJ1-1; TRBD1 matches 8 bases. CDR3 sequence (DNA): TGCGCCAGCAGCGTGGGGACAGGATCTACTGAAGCTTTCTTT. The encoded protein is CASSVGTGSTEAFF.